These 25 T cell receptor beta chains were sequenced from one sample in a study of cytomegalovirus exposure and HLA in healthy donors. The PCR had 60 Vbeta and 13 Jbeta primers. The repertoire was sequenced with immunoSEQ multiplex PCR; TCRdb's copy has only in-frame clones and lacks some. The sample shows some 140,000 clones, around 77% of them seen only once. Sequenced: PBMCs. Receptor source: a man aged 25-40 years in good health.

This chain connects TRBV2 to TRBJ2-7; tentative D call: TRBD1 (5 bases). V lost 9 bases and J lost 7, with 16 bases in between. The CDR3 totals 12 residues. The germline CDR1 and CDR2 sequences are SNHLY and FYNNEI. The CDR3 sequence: CASRGQGGEQYF. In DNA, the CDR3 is TGTGCCAGTCGCGGCCAGGGCGGTGAGCAGTACTTC.

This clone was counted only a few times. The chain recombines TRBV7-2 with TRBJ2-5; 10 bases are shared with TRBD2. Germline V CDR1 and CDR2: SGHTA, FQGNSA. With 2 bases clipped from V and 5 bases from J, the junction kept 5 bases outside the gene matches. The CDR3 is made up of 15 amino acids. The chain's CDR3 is CASSLRAGGPETQYF. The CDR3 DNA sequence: TGTGCCAGCAGCTTAAGAGCGGGAGGGCCCGAGACCCAGTACTTC.

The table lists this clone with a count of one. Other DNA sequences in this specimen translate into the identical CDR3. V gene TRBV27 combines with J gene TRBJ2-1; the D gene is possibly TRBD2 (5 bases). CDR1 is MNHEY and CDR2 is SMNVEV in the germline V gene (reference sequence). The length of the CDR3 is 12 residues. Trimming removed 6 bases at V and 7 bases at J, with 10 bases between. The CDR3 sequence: CASSLTSNEQFF. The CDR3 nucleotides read TGTGCCAGCAGCCTCACTAGTAATGAGCAGTTCTTC.

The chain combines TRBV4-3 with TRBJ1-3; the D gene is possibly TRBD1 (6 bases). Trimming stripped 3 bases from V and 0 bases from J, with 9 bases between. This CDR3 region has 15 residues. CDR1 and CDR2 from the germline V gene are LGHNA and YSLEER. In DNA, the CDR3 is TGCGCCAGCAGCCAGGGGGCGATCTCTGGAAACACCATATATTTT. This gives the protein CASSQGAISGNTIYF.

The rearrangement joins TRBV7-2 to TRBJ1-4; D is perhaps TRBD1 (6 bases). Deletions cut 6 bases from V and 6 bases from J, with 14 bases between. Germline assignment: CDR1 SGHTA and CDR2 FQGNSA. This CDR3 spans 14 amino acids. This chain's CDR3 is CASSLQGRDEKLFF. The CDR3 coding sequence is TGTGCCAGCAGTCTGCAGGGGCGCGATGAAAAACTGTTTTTT.

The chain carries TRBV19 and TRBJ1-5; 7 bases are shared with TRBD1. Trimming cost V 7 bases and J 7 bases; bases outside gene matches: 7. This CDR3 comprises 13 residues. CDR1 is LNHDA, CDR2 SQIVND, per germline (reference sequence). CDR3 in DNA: TGTGCCAGTATAGGAGGGGGCGGGCAGCCCCAGCATTTT. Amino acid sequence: CASIGGGGQPQHF. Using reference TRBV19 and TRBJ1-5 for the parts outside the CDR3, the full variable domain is DGGITQSPKYLFRKEGQNVTLSCEQNLNHDAMYWYRQDPGQGLRLIYYSQIVNDFQKGDIAEGYSVSREKKESFPLTVTSAQKNPTAFYLCASIGGGGQPQHFGDGTRLSIL.

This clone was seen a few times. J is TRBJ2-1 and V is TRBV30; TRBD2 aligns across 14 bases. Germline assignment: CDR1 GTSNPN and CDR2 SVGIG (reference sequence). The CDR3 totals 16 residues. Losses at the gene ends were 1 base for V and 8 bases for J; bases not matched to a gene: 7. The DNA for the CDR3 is TGTGCCTGGAGTGGGGGGGGACTAGCGGGAGTTCATGAGCAGTTCTTC. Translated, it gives CAWSGGGLAGVHEQFF.

The CDR3 loop is CASSTAGGDNEKLFF. CDR3 in DNA: TGTGCCAGCAGCACGGCGGGGGGGGATAATGAAAAACTGTTTTTT. The V call is TRBV5-6, the J call TRBJ1-4, with a tentative D call TRBD1 (5 bases). Germline CDR1 is SGHDT and CDR2 is YYEEEE. Trimming shortened V by 4 bases and J by 4 bases, and 14 bases separated the two germline ends. The CDR3 totals 15 residues.

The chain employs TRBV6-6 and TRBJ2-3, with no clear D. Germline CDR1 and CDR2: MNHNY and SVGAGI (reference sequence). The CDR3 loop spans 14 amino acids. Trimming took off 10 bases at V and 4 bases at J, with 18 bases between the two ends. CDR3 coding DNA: TGTGCCATAAGTCGGAATGGGCTCGCAGATACGCAGTATTTT. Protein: CAISRNGLADTQYF.

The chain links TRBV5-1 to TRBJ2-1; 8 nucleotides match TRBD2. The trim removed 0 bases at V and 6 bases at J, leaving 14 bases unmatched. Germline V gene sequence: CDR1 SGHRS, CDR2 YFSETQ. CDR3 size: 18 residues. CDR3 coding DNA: TGCGCCAGCAGCTTGGACCCCTCCGGGACTAGTTATTCCAATGAGCAGTTCTTC. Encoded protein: CASSLDPSGTSYSNEQFF. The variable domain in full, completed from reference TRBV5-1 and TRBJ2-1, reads KAGVTQTPRYLIKTRGQQVTLSCSPISGHRSVSWYQQTPGQGLQFLFEYFSETQRNKGNFPGRFSGRQFSNSRSEMNVSTLELGDSALYLCASSLDPSGTSYSNEQFFGPGTRLTVL.

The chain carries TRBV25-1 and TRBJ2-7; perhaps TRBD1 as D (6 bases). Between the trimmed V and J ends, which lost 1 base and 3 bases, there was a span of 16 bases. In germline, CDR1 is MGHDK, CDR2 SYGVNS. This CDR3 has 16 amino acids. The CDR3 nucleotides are TGTGCCAGCAGTGAATTGGGGGACACACGAAACTACGAGCAGTACTTC. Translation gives CASSELGDTRNYEQYF.

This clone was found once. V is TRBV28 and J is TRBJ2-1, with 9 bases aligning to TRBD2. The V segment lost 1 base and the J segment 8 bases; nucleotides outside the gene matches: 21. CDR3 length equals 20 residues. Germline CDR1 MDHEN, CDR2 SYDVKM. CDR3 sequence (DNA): TGTGCCAGCAGTTTATTCCCTCCGGGCGGGAGGGCATCTCCCTCCCATGAGCAGTTCTTC. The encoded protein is CASSLFPPGGRASPSHEQFF.

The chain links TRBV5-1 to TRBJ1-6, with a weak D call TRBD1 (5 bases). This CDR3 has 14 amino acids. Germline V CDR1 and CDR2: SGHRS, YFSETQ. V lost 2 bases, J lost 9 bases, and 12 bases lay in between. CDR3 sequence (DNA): TGCGCCAGCAGCTTTCAGGGTTTCACTTCACCCCTCCACTTT. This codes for CASSFQGFTSPLHF.

The CDR3 is CASSPAGGRGNQPQHF. CDR3 in DNA: TGTGCCAGCTCACCCGCAGGGGGAAGGGGCAATCAGCCCCAGCATTTT. The chain is built from TRBV18 and TRBJ1-5; 7 nucleotides match TRBD1. The V and J ends lost 3 bases and 2 bases, in that order; junction bases with no gene match: 7. CDR1 is KGHSH and CDR2 is LQKENI in the germline V gene. There are 16 residues in the CDR3.

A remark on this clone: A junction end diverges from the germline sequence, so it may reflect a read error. CDR3 sequence (DNA): TGCGCCGGCAGCCTCGGGACAGTCGGATCCTATGGCTACACCTTC. Protein sequence: CAGSLGTVGSYGYTF. The V and J genes are TRBV5-1 and TRBJ1-2, with TRBD1 identical over 7 bases. CDR3 length: 15 amino acids. Germline-derived CDR1 and CDR2 are SGHRS and YFSETQ. Complete variable domain (other parts from reference TRBV5-1 and TRBJ1-2): KAGVTQTPRYLIKTRGQQVTLSCSPISGHRSVSWYQQTPGQGLQFLFEYFSETQRNKGNFPGRFSGRQFSNSRSEMNVSTLELGDSALYLCAGSLGTVGSYGYTFGSGTRLTVV.

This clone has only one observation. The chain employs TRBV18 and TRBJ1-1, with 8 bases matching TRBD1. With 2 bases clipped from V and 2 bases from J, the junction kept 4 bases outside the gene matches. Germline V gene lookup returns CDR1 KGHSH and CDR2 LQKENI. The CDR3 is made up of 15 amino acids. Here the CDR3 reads CASSPSGGTNTEAFF. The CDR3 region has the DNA TGTGCCAGCTCACCATCAGGGGGCACCAACACTGAAGCTTTCTTT.

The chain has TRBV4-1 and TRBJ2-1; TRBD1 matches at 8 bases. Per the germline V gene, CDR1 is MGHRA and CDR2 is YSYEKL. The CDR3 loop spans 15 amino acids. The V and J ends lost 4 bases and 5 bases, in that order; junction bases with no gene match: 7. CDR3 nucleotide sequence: TGCGCCAGCAGCCGAGGACAGGGACCCAACAATGAGCAGTTCTTC. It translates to CASSRGQGPNNEQFF.

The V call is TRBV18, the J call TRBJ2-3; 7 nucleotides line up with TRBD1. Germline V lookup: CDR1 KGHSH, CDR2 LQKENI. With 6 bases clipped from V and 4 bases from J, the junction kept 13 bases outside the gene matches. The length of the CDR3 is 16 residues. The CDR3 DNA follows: TGTGCCAGCTCTACCAGGTTATCGCAGGGGGCAGATACGCAGTATTTT. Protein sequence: CASSTRLSQGADTQYF.

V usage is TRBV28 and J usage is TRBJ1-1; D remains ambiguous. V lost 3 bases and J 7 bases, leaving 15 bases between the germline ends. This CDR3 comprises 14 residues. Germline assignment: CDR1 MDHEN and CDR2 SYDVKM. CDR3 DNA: TGTGCCAGCAGTTTTGCATCCAGGATCTATGAAGCTTTCTTT. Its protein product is CASSFASRIYEAFF.

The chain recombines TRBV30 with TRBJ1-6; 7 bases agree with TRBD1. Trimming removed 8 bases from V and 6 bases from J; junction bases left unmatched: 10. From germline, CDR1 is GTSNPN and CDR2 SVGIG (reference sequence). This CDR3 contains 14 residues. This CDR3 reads CAHNSDRSNSPLHF. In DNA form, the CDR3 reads TGTGCCCATAACTCGGACAGGAGTAATTCACCCCTCCACTTT.

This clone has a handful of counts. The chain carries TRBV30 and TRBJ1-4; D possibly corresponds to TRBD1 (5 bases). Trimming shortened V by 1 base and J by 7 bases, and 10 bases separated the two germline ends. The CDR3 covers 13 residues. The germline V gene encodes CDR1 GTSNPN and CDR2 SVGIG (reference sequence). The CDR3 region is CAWSAGRREKLFF. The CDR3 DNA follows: TGTGCCTGGAGTGCAGGGAGGCGTGAAAAACTGTTTTTT.

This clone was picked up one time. The CDR3 region is CASSKASGYNEQFF. The DNA for the CDR3 is TGTGCCAGCTCAAAGGCTAGCGGCTACAATGAGCAGTTCTTC. This chain joins TRBV9 and TRBJ2-1, with 7 nucleotides matching TRBD2. Germline loops: CDR1 SGDLS, CDR2 YYNGEE. The CDR3 sequence is 14 residues long. The J segment lost 3 bases and the V segment lost 7 bases, leaving 7 bases of the junction unmatched.

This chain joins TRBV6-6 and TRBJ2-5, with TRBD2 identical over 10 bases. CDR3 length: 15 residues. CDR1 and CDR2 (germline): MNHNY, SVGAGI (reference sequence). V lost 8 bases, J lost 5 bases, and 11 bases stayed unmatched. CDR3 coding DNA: TGTGCCAGCTGGACTAGCGGAAACCCGGGGGAGACCCAGTACTTC. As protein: CASWTSGNPGETQYF.

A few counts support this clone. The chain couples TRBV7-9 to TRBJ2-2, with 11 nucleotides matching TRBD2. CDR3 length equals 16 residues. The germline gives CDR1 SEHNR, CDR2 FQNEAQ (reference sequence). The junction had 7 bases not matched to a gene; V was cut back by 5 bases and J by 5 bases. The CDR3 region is CASSPTSGRGTGELFF. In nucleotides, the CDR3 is TGTGCCAGCAGCCCCACTAGCGGGAGAGGGACCGGGGAGCTGTTTTTT.

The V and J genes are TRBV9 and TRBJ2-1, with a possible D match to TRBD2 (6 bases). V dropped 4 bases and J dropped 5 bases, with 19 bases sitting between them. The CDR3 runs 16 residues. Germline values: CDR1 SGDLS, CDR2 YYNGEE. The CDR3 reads CASSPRGLALDNEQFF. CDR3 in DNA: TGTGCCAGCAGCCCGAGGGGCCTAGCGCTAGACAATGAGCAGTTCTTC.